The T cell receptor (beta chain) described here comes from a study of shared clonotypes between healthy human individuals. For the study at large: Every donor yielded three CD4 naive, three CD4 memory, two CD8 naive and one CD8 memory plate.

Genomic DNA of every subset was divided equally among multiple immunoSEQ plates. The table came from immunoSEQ multiplex PCR; TCRdb's copy has only in-frame clones and leaves some out. Here the sample spans over a million clones, around 98% being singletons. Worth noting for this clone: Its antigen is still unknown.

Germline V gene sequence: CDR1 WSHSY, CDR2 SAAADI. The V segment lost 8 bases and the J segment 2 bases; nucleotides outside the gene matches: 9. The CDR3 is 15 amino acids. Findings and caveats of the study: Clonotypes which were not shared had lower generation probabilities than clonotypes that all four donors shared. Memory subsets had estimated richness that was generally smaller than that of naive subsets.

The sequenced sample was naive CD4+ T cells sorted from blood. As to subset: CD45RA+ positively selected. This receptor was taken from a man younger than 40 in good health. The genes are TRBV10-2 and TRBJ2-3, with TRBD2 matching over 8 bases. CDR3 protein: CASGNLAGITDTQYF. As DNA, the CDR3 is TGCGCCAGCGGAAACCTAGCGGGCATCACAGATACGCAGTATTTT.